The clone carrying this T cell receptor beta chain was seen only a few times. The entry originates in a study of cytomegalovirus exposure and HLA in healthy donors. CDR3 length: 13 amino acids. The germline V gene encodes CDR1 MNHEY and CDR2 SVGAGI. V was clipped by 6 bases and J by 4 bases, with 12 bases between them. PCR employed 60 Vbeta and 13 Jbeta primers. This table comes from immunoSEQ multiplex PCR, and its TCRdb copy is limited to in-frame clones, with some not included. The sample yields approximately 170,000 clones, more than 80% seen once. Sequenced material: PBMCs. This receptor was obtained from a male donor in good health and CMV-seronegative. J is TRBJ1-2 and V is TRBV6-5, with a tentative D call TRBD1 (6 bases). The CDR3 region is CASRPGQTYGYTF. In DNA, the CDR3 is TGTGCCAGCAGACCAGGACAGACCTATGGCTACACCTTC.